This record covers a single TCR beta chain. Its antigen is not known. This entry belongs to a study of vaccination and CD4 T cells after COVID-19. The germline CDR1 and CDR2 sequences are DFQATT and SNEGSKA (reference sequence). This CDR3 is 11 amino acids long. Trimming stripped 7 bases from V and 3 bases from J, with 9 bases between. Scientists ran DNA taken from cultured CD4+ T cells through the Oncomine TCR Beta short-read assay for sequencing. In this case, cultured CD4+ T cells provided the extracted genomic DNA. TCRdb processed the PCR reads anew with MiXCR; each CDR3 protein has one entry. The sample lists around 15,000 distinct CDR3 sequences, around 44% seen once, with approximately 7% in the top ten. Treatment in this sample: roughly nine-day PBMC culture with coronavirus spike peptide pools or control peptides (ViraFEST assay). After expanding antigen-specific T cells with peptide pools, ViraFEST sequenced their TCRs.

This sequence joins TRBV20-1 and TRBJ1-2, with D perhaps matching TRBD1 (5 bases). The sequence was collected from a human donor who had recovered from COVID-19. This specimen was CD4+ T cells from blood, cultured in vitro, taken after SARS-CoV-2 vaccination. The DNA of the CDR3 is TGCAGTGAGCCGGGGGACTATGGCTACACCTTC. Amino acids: CSEPGDYGYTF.